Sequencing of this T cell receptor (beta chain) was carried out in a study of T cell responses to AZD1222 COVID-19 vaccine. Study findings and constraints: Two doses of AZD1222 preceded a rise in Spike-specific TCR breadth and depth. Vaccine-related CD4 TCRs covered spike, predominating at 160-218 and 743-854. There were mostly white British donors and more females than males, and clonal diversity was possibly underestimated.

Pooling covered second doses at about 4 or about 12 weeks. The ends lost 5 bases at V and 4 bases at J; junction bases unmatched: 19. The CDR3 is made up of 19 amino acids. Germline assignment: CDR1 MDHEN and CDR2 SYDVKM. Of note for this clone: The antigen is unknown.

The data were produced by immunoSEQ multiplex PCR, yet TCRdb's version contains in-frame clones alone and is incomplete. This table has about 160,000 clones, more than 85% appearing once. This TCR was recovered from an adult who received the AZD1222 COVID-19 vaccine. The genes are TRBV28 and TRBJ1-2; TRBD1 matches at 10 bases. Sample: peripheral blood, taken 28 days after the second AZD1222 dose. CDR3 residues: CASSKGLRQGAKGGYGYTF. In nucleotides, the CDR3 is TGTGCCAGCAGTAAGGGGTTAAGACAGGGGGCTAAGGGTGGCTATGGCTACACCTTC.